Listed here are 18 T cell receptor beta chains from one sample, sequenced in a study of graft-versus-host responses after intestinal transplantation. Measured with immunoSEQ multiplex PCR; TCRdb has only the in-frame clones, and not every one. The data hold 39,000 or so clones, with over 90% observed a single time. No antigen has been assigned to these receptors. The source material was unstimulated CD8+ T cells sorted from spleen or lymph node cells, sampled before transplant. These receptors were collected from a human donor who was the organ donor for an intestinal transplant.

The rearrangement joins TRBV7-6 to TRBJ2-1; 11 nucleotides line up with TRBD2. This CDR3 spans 19 amino acids. Germline V gives CDR1 SGHVS, CDR2 FNYEAQ. The V gene end was trimmed by 5 bases and the J gene end by 3 bases; junction bases not matched to a gene: 15. The DNA of the CDR3 is TGTGCCAGCAGCCCCAGTAGCGGGAGGGCCATCGGCTACTACAATGAGCAGTTCTTC. It yields the protein CASSPSSGRAIGYYNEQFF.

This chain joins TRBV6-1 and TRBJ2-7, with D perhaps assigned TRBD1 or TRBD2 (5 bases each). The CDR3 totals 13 residues. Germline CDR1 and CDR2: MNHNS and SASEGT. Between the trimmed V and J ends, which lost 6 bases and 4 bases, there was a span of 13 bases. DNA for the CDR3: TGTGCCAGCAGAAGGCTAGCAGGGTACGAGCAGTACTTC. This translates into CASRRLAGYEQYF.

The CDR3, as DNA: TGTGCCAGCAGCCCGAGGACAGGGGACGAGCAGTACTTC. Its protein product is CASSPRTGDEQYF. The gene calls are TRBV7-8 and TRBJ2-7, with TRBD1 matching over 9 bases. Germline loops: CDR1 SGHVS, CDR2 FQNEAQ. The trim removed 5 bases at V and 5 bases at J, leaving 4 bases unmatched. The CDR3 consists of 13 residues.

The J gene is TRBJ1-1, the V gene TRBV4-3; D is unresolved. The CDR3 runs 14 residues. V was clipped by 3 bases and J by 1 base, with 9 bases between them. The germline V gene has CDR1 LGHNA and CDR2 YSLEER. CDR3 protein: CASSHYLSNTEAFF. The DNA for the CDR3 is TGCGCCAGCAGCCATTATTTATCGAACACTGAAGCTTTCTTT.

The V and J genes are TRBV29-1 and TRBJ2-7; 10 nucleotides agree with TRBD2. The V segment lost 6 bases and the J segment 2 bases; nucleotides outside the gene matches: 7. CDR3 length: 14 residues. Germline values: CDR1 SQVTM, CDR2 ANQGSEA. Here the CDR3 reads CSVTWSGRAYEQYF. The CDR3 coding sequence is TGCAGCGTCACCTGGAGCGGGAGGGCCTACGAGCAGTACTTC.

Only one count was recorded for this clone. CDR3 sequence: CASGASTSTATYGYTF. The CDR3, as DNA: TGTGCCAGCGGCGCAAGCACTTCGACAGCTACCTATGGCTACACCTTC. J is TRBJ1-2 and V is TRBV7-6; D possibly corresponds to TRBD1 (5 bases). CDR1 is SGHVS and CDR2 is FNYEAQ in the germline V gene. V lost 8 bases to trimming and J lost 4 bases, with 23 bases between them. The length of the CDR3 is 16 residues.

The V call is TRBV28, the J call TRBJ1-2; D not resolved. CDR1 MDHEN and CDR2 SYDVKM come from the germline V gene. This CDR3 has 14 amino acids. The germline V and J ends were trimmed by 5 bases and 1 base, with 11 bases remaining between them. CDR3: CASSRGAVNYGYTF. In DNA form, the CDR3 reads TGTGCCAGCAGTCGAGGTGCGGTTAACTATGGCTACACCTTC.

This clone was detected only a few times. The J gene is TRBJ1-4, the V gene TRBV5-4; the D gene is possibly TRBD1 (5 bases). V was clipped by 4 bases and J by 8 bases, with 15 bases between them. The length of the CDR3 is 14 residues. From germline, CDR1 is SGHNT and CDR2 YYREEE (reference sequence). For the CDR3, the DNA is TGTGCCAGCAGCAGGGGCGTGGGGGGAGAAAAACTGTTTTTT. It encodes CASSRGVGGEKLFF.

This clone was seen a single time. The chain employs TRBV29-1 and TRBJ2-5, with D possibly matching TRBD1 (5 bases). The CDR3 runs to 14 residues. The germline V and J ends were trimmed by 0 bases and 3 bases, with 11 bases remaining between them. Germline V gives CDR1 SQVTM, CDR2 ANQGSEA. The CDR3: CSVEDLDKEETQYF. The CDR3 DNA reads TGCAGCGTTGAAGATCTGGACAAAGAAGAGACCCAGTACTTC.

V and J are TRBV4-3 and TRBJ2-1; D may be TRBD1 (5 bases). The germline gives CDR1 LGHNA, CDR2 YSLEER. The CDR3 length is 16 residues. The V end was cut by 0 bases, the J end by 2 bases, with 11 bases between. The CDR3 protein is CASSQDLGQTYNEQFF. The CDR3 coding sequence is TGCGCCAGCAGCCAAGATTTGGGGCAAACCTACAATGAGCAGTTCTTC.

The chain has TRBV6-5 and TRBJ1-1, with TRBD1 matching 8 bases. Germline assignment: CDR1 MNHEY and CDR2 SVGAGI. This CDR3 spans 14 amino acids. Trimming took 5 bases from V and 5 from J; bases not matched to a gene: 7. CDR3 nucleotides: TGTGCCAGCAGTCCGACAGGGGTAAATACTGAAGCTTTCTTT. Amino acid sequence: CASSPTGVNTEAFF.

The chain carries TRBV2 and TRBJ2-2, with a possible D match to TRBD2 (6 bases). V lost 3 bases, J lost 6 bases, and 11 bases lay in between. Germline CDR1 and CDR2: SNHLY and FYNNEI. This CDR3 spans 14 amino acids. CDR3 DNA: TGTGCCAGCAGTGATCCGGGAGTATCCGGGGAGCTGTTTTTT. Protein product: CASSDPGVSGELFF.

The rearrangement joins TRBV30 to TRBJ2-5; D may be TRBD2 (5 bases). Germline values: CDR1 GTSNPN, CDR2 SVGIG (reference sequence). The CDR3 spans 13 residues. CDR3 loop: CATNSGLSYEQYF. The DNA for the CDR3 is TGTGCGACAAACAGCGGTCTCTCCTACGAGCAATACTTC.

This chain links TRBV6-5 with TRBJ1-1; D is unresolved. V lost 2 bases, J lost 1 base, and 14 bases lay in between. Germline CDR1 and CDR2: MNHEY and SVGAGI. There are 16 residues in the CDR3. The CDR3 protein is CASSYEWRARNTEAFF. The CDR3 DNA reads as TGTGCCAGCAGTTACGAATGGAGGGCCAGGAACACTGAAGCTTTCTTT.

The chain combines TRBV5-4 with TRBJ2-5, with TRBD2 matching 9 bases. The last part of the DNA fits TRBJ2-7 better; the J call may be wrong. Germline V gene lookup returns CDR1 SGHNT and CDR2 YYREEE (reference sequence). The CDR3 has 16 residues. CDR3 in DNA: TGTGCCAGCAGCTTAGGGGGTAGCGGGAGCTCCTACGAGCAGTACTTC. Translating it yields CASSLGGSGSSYEQYF.

The V and J genes are TRBV5-4 and TRBJ1-2, with 11 bases identical to TRBD1. Germline trimming cut 4 bases from V and 2 bases from J; bases unmatched to any gene: 10. There are 17 residues in the CDR3. Germline V gene data show CDR1 as SGHNT and CDR2 as YYREEE (reference sequence). CDR3 DNA: TGTGCCAGCAGCCCCGGACAGGGGGCGCCTTCAAACTATGGCTACACCTTC. Translation gives CASSPGQGAPSNYGYTF. The full variable domain, completed using reference TRBV5-4 and TRBJ1-2, is ETGVTQSPTHLIKTRGQQVTLRCSSQSGHNTVSWYQQALGQGPQFIFQYYREEENGRGNFPPRFSGLQFPNYSSELNVNALELDDSALYLCASSPGQGAPSNYGYTFGSGTRLTVV.

J is TRBJ2-7 and V is TRBV11-2, with 8 bases aligning to TRBD2. CDR1 is SGHAT and CDR2 is FQNNGV in the germline V gene. Trimming at V came to 10 bases and at J to 6 bases, leaving 11 bases not matched to a gene. This CDR3 contains 13 residues. The CDR3 protein is CATWREASGEQYF. The CDR3, as DNA: TGTGCCACCTGGCGGGAGGCTAGCGGCGAGCAGTACTTC.

The chain employs TRBV5-6 and TRBJ1-5, with D maybe TRBD1 (5 bases). The CDR3 contains 16 residues. V was shortened by 4 bases and J by 0 bases, with 14 bases between the two germline ends. Germline CDR1 reads SGHDT; CDR2 reads YYEEEE. The CDR3 reads CASSNRQMYSNQPQHF. The CDR3 nucleotides read TGTGCCAGCAGCAATAGACAGATGTATAGCAATCAGCCCCAGCATTTT. Variable domain in full (rest from reference TRBV5-6 and TRBJ1-5): DAGVTQSPTHLIKTRGQQVTLRCSPKSGHDTVSWYQQALGQGPQFIFQYYEEEERQRGNFPDRFSGHQFPNYSSELNVNALLLGDSALYLCASSNRQMYSNQPQHFGDGTRLSIL.